The following is a T cell receptor (beta chain) sequence with its context. These data come from a study of T cell responses to AZD1222 COVID-19 vaccine. The wider study: Pooled together were second doses at about 4 or about 12 weeks.

V dropped 5 bases and J dropped 5 bases, with 12 bases sitting between them. The germline V gene encodes CDR1 SGHTA and CDR2 FQGTGA. This CDR3 has 14 residues. Generated by immunoSEQ multiplex PCR, the TCRdb table keeps only in-frame clones and is missing some. This repertoire shows roughly 93,000 clones, 75% to 90% found once; its top ten account for roughly 24%. This receptor was obtained from an adult in good health. Sequences were derived from peripheral blood, sampled on day 0 of AZD1222 vaccination. The chain links TRBV7-3 to TRBJ2-2; possible D gene TRBD2, 5 bases. CDR3 in amino acids: CASSPQPGTGELFF. Here the CDR3 DNA reads TGTGCCAGCAGCCCCCAGCCGGGAACCGGGGAGCTGTTTTTT.